These 2 T cell receptor beta chains were sequenced from one sample in a study of monozygotic twins with inflammatory bowel disease. TCRdb re-called the 5' RACE reads and gives one entry per CDR3 protein, without DNA. The sample table includes some 400,000 distinct CDR3 sequences. The sample consisted of blood. Source of these receptors: a human donor with ulcerative colitis or Crohn's disease, or a healthy co-twin of an affected twin (not recorded which).

J is TRBJ2-1 and V is TRBV7-2; TCRdb's D gene call, TRBD2, goes unchecked for lack of DNA. Germline lookup yields CDR1 SGHTA and CDR2 FQGNSA. The CDR3 is made up of 13 amino acids. Here the CDR3 reads CASSSRLAREQFF.

The chain couples TRBV2 to TRBJ2-1; the TRBD2 assignment by TCRdb is unverifiable without DNA. Germline loops: CDR1 SNHLY, CDR2 FYNNEI. The CDR3 is made up of 16 amino acids. The CDR3 is CASKTTSGRASVEQFF.